What follows describes a single T cell receptor (beta chain). This clone was observed a single time. The antigen it recognizes is unknown. Per-nucleotide qualities are absent, and no much larger clonotype sits a single base away. The collaborating institutions used their own protocols to collect whole blood in K2EDTA tubes. For TCRbeta analysis, collaborators shipped samples in one of three forms: frozen whole blood, isolated PBMCs, or DNA extracted from either of those sample types. This sample is part of a study of blood T cell repertoires in COVID-19 (dated by TCRdb to the early 2020s). Regarding the study in general: Samples covering the acute and convalescent phases of COVID-19 were provided by collaborators in the United States, Italy and Spain. Samples came from the ongoing ImmuneRACE study (first 160 participants) plus 1,254 subjects from 6 global collaborators. The prospective study material was composed of cDNA or gDNA derived from T cells, B-cell-depleted T cells, or PBMCs. Where HLA class I and class II types were available, the types were taken from metadata supplied by the sample provider, not from assay-based typing. Deeply sampled blood TCRbeta repertoires from subjects exposed to, actively infected with, or recovered from COVID-19 were included in the dataset. Sample metadata almost always included a de-identified subject ID, COVID-19 status, age in years and sex. The repertoires were released in a freely available public database meant as a resource for research on the immune response to SARS-CoV-2.

The germline V gene specifies SGHRS as CDR1 and YFSETQ as CDR2. Trimming at the junction amounts to 2 bases on V and 3 bases on J, and the germline ends lie 20 bases apart. Counted from cysteine to phenylalanine, this CDR3 has 18 amino acids. Only CDR3 DNA is held: 54 bases, read in frame from base 1. TCRbeta CDR3 regions were amplified from genomic DNA by means of the immunoSEQ Assay, a bias-controlled multiplex PCR. Processing in the source paper ran as follows. Nucleated cell counts per sample were estimated from amplification of reference gene primers within the assay. To quantify the absolute abundance of each unique TCRbeta CDR3 rearrangement, sequence reads were collapsed and filtered. For each sample, productive Simpson clonality was calculated as the square root of Simpson's diversity index over productive rearrangements. This is the immuneACCESS table as TCRdb keeps it, with only in-frame sequences that have V and J called. A part of the clones is gone; compared with another copy, unresolved V genes explain less than half, and the rest is unexplained. V and J calls and clone size are copied from that table; D and trimming were computed from the DNA. Within this sample are some 74,000 clones, with 65% to 85% of them counted one time only. More than 4.5% of the sample goes to the ten largest clones.

Overall results and qualifications from the work: Clinical and demographic metadata were provided uncurated, with the amount varying by source and participant.

The sequence derives from an elderly woman with active or convalescent COVID-19. The sample comprised peripheral blood. The V and J genes are TRBV5-1 and TRBJ2-2, with TRBD2 as a weak D call on 7 bases. The CDR3 region has the sequence CASSLPRGPPGDTGELFF. The DNA sequence is as follows: TGCGCCAGCAGCTTACCGCGGGGGCCCCCTGGGGACACCGGGGAGCTGTTTTTT.